Listed below are T cell receptor beta chains from one sample, sequenced in a study of cytomegalovirus exposure and HLA in healthy donors. Using immunoSEQ multiplex PCR, the repertoire was profiled, and TCRdb retains in-frame clones only, with some absent. The table includes some 120,000 clones, around 82% detected once. The material sequenced was PBMCs. The receptor set was obtained from a man younger than 40 in good health and CMV-seropositive. Each CDR3 is given with its conserved first and last residue. D genes are given only for firm matches. Not every row has a clone size; where given, it reads once, few, many or a size class.

size: .; J: TRBJ2-1; D: .; V: TRBV7-8; CDR3: CASSSSIAYNEQFF; DNA: TGTGCCAGCAGTTCTAGTATCGCCTACAATGAGCAGTTCTTC
size: .; J: TRBJ2-7; D: TRBD1; V: TRBV6-5; CDR3: CASSYRTGPRSYEQYF; DNA: TGTGCCAGCAGTTACCGGACAGGGCCCAGGTCCTACGAGCAGTACTTC
size: .; J: TRBJ2-1; D: .; V: TRBV6-1; CDR3: CASRKGVNEQFF; DNA: TGTGCCAGCAGAAAGGGGGTGAATGAGCAGTTCTTC
size: .; J: TRBJ2-5; D: .; V: TRBV28; CDR3: CASSSHGLGLETQYF; DNA: TGTGCCAGCAGTTCCCACGGTTTGGGGCTAGAGACCCAGTACTTC
size: few; J: TRBJ2-1; D: TRBD2; V: TRBV6-6; CDR3: CASSYASGRNEQFF; DNA: TGTGCCAGCAGTTACGCTAGCGGGAGGAATGAGCAGTTCTTC
size: .; J: TRBJ1-2; D: TRBD1; V: TRBV30; CDR3: CAWSNEWQGARGYTF; DNA: TGTGCCTGGAGCAACGAGTGGCAGGGGGCACGGGGCTACACCTTC
size: .; J: TRBJ2-1; D: .; V: TRBV4-3; CDR3: CASSPARGIAFFEQFF; DNA: TGCGCCAGCAGCCCGGCACGGGGGATTGCATTTTTCGAGCAGTTCTTC
size: .; J: TRBJ1-1; D: TRBD1; V: TRBV7-6; CDR3: CASSNQRQGAAEAFF; DNA: TGTGCCAGCAGCAACCAGCGACAGGGGGCGGCTGAAGCTTTCTTT
size: .; J: TRBJ2-2; D: .; V: TRBV18; CDR3: CASSPSAGNTGELFF; DNA: TGTGCCAGCTCACCGTCGGCGGGAAACACCGGGGAGCTGTTTTTT
size: .; J: TRBJ2-7; D: TRBD2; V: TRBV27; CDR3: CASSGLAGDEQYF; DNA: TGTGCCAGCAGCGGACTAGCGGGAGACGAGCAGTACTTC
size: .; J: TRBJ1-3; D: TRBD1; V: TRBV7-9; CDR3: CASSLKTGAGNTIYF; DNA: TGTGCCAGCAGCTTAAAAACAGGGGCTGGAAACACCATATATTTT
size: once; J: TRBJ1-1; D: TRBD1; V: TRBV9; CDR3: CASSEGGQGRTEAFF; DNA: TGTGCCAGCAGCGAGGGGGGACAGGGTAGGACTGAAGCTTTCTTT
size: .; J: TRBJ1-5; D: .; V: TRBV4-3; CDR3: CASSQQGNQPQHF; DNA: TGCGCCAGCAGCCAACAGGGGAATCAGCCCCAGCATTTT